This entry lists 24 T cell receptor beta chains sequenced from one sample in a study of blood T cells in healthy people across ages. The second PCR ran roughly 6 to 11 cycles with a sample-barcoded 5' primer and J-beta primers. MiXCR, applied by TCRdb to the 5' RACE reads, yields one record per CDR3 protein. The table has 700,000 to 850,000 distinct CDR3 sequences, 53% seen once. Sample: blood. The receptors shown here come from a man aged 80 or over in good health.

The chain recombines TRBV7-9 with TRBJ1-1, with D perhaps TRBD1 (5 bases). Looked up from germline, CDR1 is SEHNR and CDR2 is FQNEAQ (reference sequence). The germline V and J ends were trimmed by 5 bases and 7 bases, with 11 bases remaining between them. CDR3 length equals 12 residues. CDR3 nucleotide sequence: TGTGCCAGCAGCAACGCGGGGCGTGAAGCTTTCTTT. This encodes CASSNAGREAFF. The full variable domain, in which reference TRBV7-9 and TRBJ1-1 provide the parts outside the CDR3, is DTGVSQNPRHKITKRGQNVTFRCDPISEHNRLYWYRQTLGQGPEFLTYFQNEAQLEKSRLLSDRFSAERPKGSFSTLEIQRTEQGDSAMYLCASSNAGREAFFGQGTRLTVV.

V usage is TRBV24-1 and J usage is TRBJ2-5, with a weak D call TRBD2 (6 bases). Trimming took off 5 bases at V and 5 bases at J, with 20 bases between the two ends. Germline V gene lookup returns CDR1 KGHDR and CDR2 SFDVKD. This CDR3 spans 16 amino acids. The CDR3 DNA reads as TGTGCCACCAGTGGTCCGGGACCCAAAGGAGGGGAGACCCAGTACTTC. Translation gives CATSGPGPKGGETQYF.

V gene TRBV6-6 combines with J gene TRBJ2-1; maybe TRBD2 (5 bases). The J call may be wrong; the DNA end is better matched by TRBJ2-7. The CDR3 contains 12 residues. Germline CDR1 reads MNHNY; CDR2 reads SVGAGI (reference sequence). CDR3 sequence: CASSATRNEQYF. The CDR3 DNA sequence: TGTGCCAGCAGCGCAACTAGGAATGAGCAGTACTTC.

This clonotype was seen only a few times. The V gene is TRBV7-2, the J gene TRBJ2-5, with TRBD1 matching over 7 bases. The CDR3 consists of 16 residues. Germline V lookup: CDR1 SGHTA, CDR2 FQGNSA. V gave up 1 base and J gave up 11 bases; unmatched junction bases: 16. The CDR3 nucleotides are TGTGCCAGCAGCTTAGGGTCCTCGGGGACAGCCGTCGGGCAGTACTTC. This gives the protein CASSLGSSGTAVGQYF.

This clonotype was observed many times. The chain links TRBV5-1 to TRBJ1-5; unclear D gene. Per the germline V gene, CDR1 is SGHRS and CDR2 is YFSETQ. CDR3 length: 11 amino acids. V was pared by 2 bases and J by 5 bases, with 2 bases between. The CDR3 region is CASSFDQPQHF. CDR3 DNA sequence: TGCGCCAGCAGCTTTGATCAGCCCCAGCATTTT.

This chain uses TRBV4-1 with TRBJ2-2, with D tentatively TRBD2 (5 bases). This CDR3 comprises 19 residues. Germline V gene data show CDR1 as MGHRA and CDR2 as YSYEKL. Trimming cost V 0 bases and J 0 bases, with 17 bases left between them. CDR3 nucleotide sequence: TGCGCCAGCAGCCAAGAGGGTTGGTCGGAGGCCTCGAACACCGGGGAGCTGTTTTTT. It translates to CASSQEGWSEASNTGELFF.

This clonotype has at least ten counts. The chain combines TRBV25-1 with TRBJ2-7; 7 positions match TRBD2. Unmatched junction bases numbered 6, after V lost 4 bases and J lost 6 bases. In germline, CDR1 is MGHDK, CDR2 SYGVNS. The CDR3 is made up of 13 amino acids. The CDR3 here is CASSGGLAAEQYF. The CDR3, as DNA: TGTGCCAGCAGTGGAGGGCTAGCGGCCGAGCAGTACTTC.

V usage is TRBV16 and J usage is TRBJ2-3, with D possibly TRBD2 on 5 matching bases. The CDR3 contains 13 residues. The V and J ends lost 7 bases and 14 bases respectively, with 22 bases between them. Germline-derived CDR1 and CDR2 are KGHSY and FQNENV. Here the CDR3 reads CASTEEVHRYAYF. In DNA, the CDR3 is TGTGCCAGCACCGAGGAGGTTCACAGATACGCGTATTTT. The full variable domain, completed using reference TRBV16 and TRBJ2-3, is GEEVAQTPKHLVRGEGQKAKLYCAPIKGHSYVFWYQQVLKNEFKFLISFQNENVFDETGMPKERFSAKCLPNSPCSLEIQATKLEDSAVYFCASTEEVHRYAYFGPGTRLTVL.

The genes are TRBV5-1 and TRBJ1-5; D may be TRBD1 (6 bases). The CDR3 is made up of 15 amino acids. Germline V gives CDR1 SGHRS, CDR2 YFSETQ. The germline V and J ends were trimmed by 3 bases and 5 bases, with 15 bases remaining between them. CDR3: CASSYKGGGDQPQHF. The CDR3 DNA follows: TGCGCCAGCAGCTATAAGGGCGGGGGCGATCAGCCCCAGCATTTT.

This rearrangement joins TRBV5-5 to TRBJ2-3; 9 nucleotides agree with TRBD1. Trimming removed 4 bases from V and 14 bases from J; junction bases left unmatched: 23. Germline V gene lookup returns CDR1 SGHKS and CDR2 YYEKEE (reference sequence). The CDR3 consists of 17 residues. In nucleotides, the CDR3 is TGTGCCAGCAGCGGCCTCGACCGGGACAGGGAGCACAGATACGCGTATTTT. Translated: CASSGLDRDREHRYAYF. Using reference TRBV5-5 and TRBJ2-3 for the parts outside the CDR3, the full variable domain is DAGVTQSPTHLIKTRGQQVTLRCSPISGHKSVSWYQQVLGQGPQFIFQYYEKEERGRGNFPDRFSARQFPNYSSELNVNALLLGDSALYLCASSGLDRDREHRYAYFGPGTRLTVL.

This clonotype was found once. The rearrangement uses TRBV10-3 and TRBJ1-2; a possible D gene is TRBD1 (6 bases). V shed 8 bases and J shed 2 bases, with 12 bases lying between them. From germline, CDR1 is ENHRY and CDR2 SYGVKD. The CDR3 consists of 13 residues. CDR3 DNA: TGTGCCATCTTGTCGGGGGCCAACTATGGCTACACCTTC. Residues: CAILSGANYGYTF.

The J gene is TRBJ2-3, the V gene TRBV15, with 10 bases identical to TRBD2. The CDR3 is 15 amino acids. V was clipped by 1 base and J by 5 bases; unmatched bases: 3. Germline lookup yields CDR1 LNHNV and CDR2 YYDKDF (reference sequence). The CDR3 nucleotides are TGTGCCACCAGCAGAGTACTAGCGGGGTTAGATACGCAGTATTTT. Protein product: CATSRVLAGLDTQYF.

The table lists this clonotype with a few counts. V gene TRBV7-9 combines with J gene TRBJ2-1, with D perhaps assigned TRBD1 or TRBD2 (5 bases each). V shed 5 bases and J shed 5 bases, with 16 bases lying between them. Per the germline V gene, CDR1 is SEHNR and CDR2 is FQNEAQ (reference sequence). This CDR3 has 15 amino acids. The CDR3: CASSPEGRANNEQFF. Here the CDR3 DNA reads TGTGCCAGCAGCCCAGAGGGGAGAGCCAACAATGAGCAGTTCTTC.

This clonotype showed up many times. V gene TRBV21-1 combines with J gene TRBJ2-6; the D call in the table, TRBD1, was not verified against the DNA. TRBV21-1 is a recognized pseudogene. The CDR3 sequence is 17 residues long. The CDR3 DNA reads TGTGCCAGCACTTCCCGGACAGGGGTCTCTGGGGCCAACGTCCTGACTTTC. Encoded protein: CASTSRTGVSGANVLTF.

This clonotype showed up just a few times. The V call is TRBV20-1, the J call TRBJ2-1; the D is unclear. From germline, CDR1 is DFQATT and CDR2 SNEGSKA (reference sequence). The CDR3 loop spans 10 amino acids. V was cut by 3 bases and J by 7 bases, with 4 bases left in between. The CDR3 region is CSASENEQFF. CDR3 nucleotides: TGCAGTGCTAGCGAGAATGAGCAGTTCTTC.

This rearrangement joins TRBV7-2 to TRBJ2-7, with D possibly TRBD2 on 7 matching bases. The end of the DNA fits TRBJ2-5 better, so the J call may be wrong. The length of the CDR3 is 14 residues. CDR1 and CDR2 from the germline V gene are SGHTA and FQGNSA. The CDR3 spells CASSGAGGRETQYF. For the CDR3, the DNA is TGTGCCAGCTCGGGGGCCGGGGGGAGGGAGACCCAGTACTTC.

This clonotype was recorded once. V gene TRBV5-5 combines with J gene TRBJ2-1; the match to TRBD1 covers 8 bases. The CDR3 sequence is 14 residues long. Germline assignment: CDR1 SGHKS and CDR2 YYEKEE (reference sequence). Germline trimming cut 4 bases from V and 5 bases from J; bases unmatched to any gene: 5. CDR3 in amino acids: CASSQWGQDNEQFF. DNA of the CDR3: TGTGCCAGCAGCCAATGGGGACAGGACAATGAGCAGTTCTTC.

On this clonotype itself: This may be a read error, as it is one base from a much larger clone. V usage is TRBV27 and J usage is TRBJ2-7; possible D gene TRBD1, 5 bases. In germline, CDR1 is MNHEY, CDR2 SMNVEV (reference sequence). The CDR3 contains 14 residues. V lost 6 bases, J lost 4 bases, and 16 bases lay in between. The CDR3 region is CASRLNLPGYEQYF. CDR3 in DNA: TGTGCCAGCAGGTTAAATCTCCCAGGGTACGAGCAGTACTTC.

The chain recombines TRBV24-1 with TRBJ2-7, with D unresolved. Germline lookup yields CDR1 KGHDR and CDR2 SFDVKD. Between the trimmed V and J ends, which lost 1 base and 6 bases, there was a span of 3 bases. This CDR3 comprises 11 residues. Written as DNA, the CDR3 is TGTGCCACCAGTGATTTAACCGAGCAGTACTTC. Protein: CATSDLTEQYF.

This clonotype was seen a single time. CDR3 bases: TGTGCCAGCAGCCCCGGACTAGCTAAAGGCACAGATACGCAGTATTTT. Its translation: CASSPGLAKGTDTQYF. The chain recombines TRBV11-2 with TRBJ2-3; TRBD2 aligns across 8 bases. V trimming: 5 bases; J trimming: 1 base; junction bases outside the gene matches: 8. The CDR3 extends over 16 amino acids. Germline CDR1 is SGHAT and CDR2 is FQNNGV.

The V call is TRBV12-3 or TRBV12-4, the J call TRBJ2-7, with D possibly matching TRBD1 (6 bases). The CDR3 covers 12 residues. V was cut by 2 bases and J by 8 bases, with 10 bases left in between. The CDR3 DNA reads as TGTGCCAGCAGTTTAACGGACAGACAGCAGTACTTC. Translating gives CASSLTDRQQYF.

V gene TRBV4-1 combines with J gene TRBJ2-7, with 9 nucleotides matching TRBD1. The CDR3 is 17 residues long. Germline CDR1 MGHRA, CDR2 YSYEKL. V gave up 4 bases and J gave up 1 base; unmatched junction bases: 11. The CDR3 nucleotides read TGCGCCAGCAGCCGCGACGGATCAGGGACAGGGTCCTACGAGCAGTACTTC. Translated, it gives CASSRDGSGTGSYEQYF.

This chain connects TRBV5-1 to TRBJ1-6; no definite D call. Per the germline V gene, CDR1 is SGHRS and CDR2 is YFSETQ. V gave up 1 base and J gave up 0 bases, with 14 bases separating them. The CDR3 sequence is 18 residues long. DNA of the CDR3: TGCGCCAGCAGCTTGTCCGGCAGACTGAGCTCCTATAATTCACCCCTCCACTTT. Translation gives CASSLSGRLSSYNSPLHF. The complete variable domain, with remaining parts taken from reference TRBV5-1 and TRBJ1-6, reads KAGVTQTPRYLIKTRGQQVTLSCSPISGHRSVSWYQQTPGQGLQFLFEYFSETQRNKGNFPGRFSGRQFSNSRSEMNVSTLELGDSALYLCASSLSGRLSSYNSPLHFGNGTRLTVT.

This clonotype showed up just a few times. The chain recombines TRBV28 with TRBJ2-7; 7 nucleotides line up with TRBD2. CDR3 size: 14 residues. Trimming removed 5 bases from V and 1 base from J; junction bases left unmatched: 5. Germline V CDR1 and CDR2: MDHEN, SYDVKM. The CDR3 reads CASSPPRGSYEQYF. The CDR3 DNA reads TGTGCCAGCAGTCCCCCGCGGGGGTCCTACGAGCAGTACTTC.